Following are 27 T cell receptor beta chains from one sample sequenced in a study of T cell changes during pregnancy in multiple sclerosis. Clones were read by immunoSEQ multiplex PCR, and TCRdb kept only the in-frame ones, dropping some. The table records fewer than 140,000 clones, about 89% of them present only once. The material sequenced was peripheral blood, taken before pregnancy. Receptor source: a female donor with multiple sclerosis, enrolled in a pregnancy study.

In DNA form, the CDR3 reads TGTGCCAGCAGTGAGCAGGCGGGAATCGGAGAGACCCAGTACTTC. The encoded protein is CASSEQAGIGETQYF. This rearrangement joins TRBV6-4 to TRBJ2-5; the D gene is possibly TRBD2 (6 bases). Trimming shortened V by 3 bases and J by 4 bases, and 15 bases separated the two germline ends. Germline assignment: CDR1 MRHNA and CDR2 SNTAGT. The CDR3 loop spans 15 amino acids.

V and J are TRBV11-1 and TRBJ1-2, with TRBD1 matching over 9 bases. The CDR3 runs to 14 residues. V shed 5 bases and J 5 bases; nucleotides not matched to a gene: 6. The V gene's germline CDR1 is SGHAT and CDR2 FQDESV (reference sequence). DNA of the CDR3: TGTGCCAGCAGCCCTCAGACAGGGGGATATGGCTACACCTTC. Its translation is CASSPQTGGYGYTF.

The chain is built from TRBV20-1 and TRBJ1-2, with D tentatively TRBD1 (6 bases). CDR1 and CDR2 (germline): DFQATT, SNEGSKA (reference sequence). The CDR3 has 11 residues. The ends were cut back, 7 bases at V and 9 bases at J, with 15 bases in the middle. The CDR3, as DNA: TGCAGTGGCACTGACAGGAGAAGCTACACCTTC. Translating gives CSGTDRRSYTF.

This chain connects TRBV29-1 to TRBJ2-3; 8 positions match TRBD2. The CDR3 runs to 11 residues. Per the germline V gene, CDR1 is SQVTM and CDR2 is ANQGSEA. The V gene end was trimmed by 7 bases and the J gene end by 12 bases; junction bases not matched to a gene: 9. This chain's CDR3 is CSATLAGRQYF. CDR3 coding DNA: TGCAGCGCCACATTAGCGGGACGTCAGTATTTT.

This clone turned up a few times. The rearrangement joins TRBV19 to TRBJ1-2; weak D call: TRBD1 (5 bases). The CDR3 is 14 residues long. Germline CDR1 is LNHDA and CDR2 is SQIVND (reference sequence). V gave up 2 bases and J gave up 4 bases, with 11 bases separating them. The CDR3 DNA is TGTGCCAGTAGTATACCAGGGTGGGGCTATGGCTACACCTTC. Protein product: CASSIPGWGYGYTF. The full variable domain, completed using reference TRBV19 and TRBJ1-2, is DGGITQSPKYLFRKEGQNVTLSCEQNLNHDAMYWYRQDPGQGLRLIYYSQIVNDFQKGDIAEGYSVSREKKESFPLTVTSAQKNPTAFYLCASSIPGWGYGYTFGSGTRLTVV.

The rearrangement uses TRBV9 and TRBJ1-6, with TRBD1 as a possible D gene (5 bases). The CDR3 is 16 amino acids. Trimming stripped 3 bases from V and 0 bases from J, with 10 bases between. Germline loops: CDR1 SGDLS, CDR2 YYNGEE. The CDR3 spells CASSGQTSSYNSPLHF. CDR3 bases: TGTGCCAGCAGCGGACAGACTAGCTCCTATAATTCACCCCTCCACTTT.

This chain connects TRBV30 to TRBJ1-1, with TRBD1 identical over 9 bases. The CDR3 runs to 15 residues. The germline gives CDR1 GTSNPN, CDR2 SVGIG (reference sequence). J was trimmed by 11 bases and V by 8 bases; bases with no gene match: 21. The CDR3 DNA is TGTGCCGGCAGGTCGGGACAGGGATTGGTGAGTCGGGCTTTCTTT. Translating it yields CAGRSGQGLVSRAFF.

This rearrangement joins TRBV5-4 to TRBJ1-1; 7 nucleotides agree with TRBD1. J was trimmed by 6 bases and V by 0 bases; bases with no gene match: 11. This CDR3 comprises 16 residues. Germline values: CDR1 SGHNT, CDR2 YYREEE (reference sequence). DNA of the CDR3: TGTGCCAGCAGCTTGGGCCCGGGACAGAAGCGAGCTGAAGCTTTCTTT. Amino acid sequence: CASSLGPGQKRAEAFF.

This sequence joins TRBV5-1 and TRBJ2-7, with 10 positions matching TRBD1. Germline loops: CDR1 SGHRS, CDR2 YFSETQ. The CDR3 runs 16 residues. The trim removed 0 bases at V and 6 bases at J, leaving 9 bases unmatched. The CDR3 reads CASSLAFGTGEFEQYF. In nucleotides, the CDR3 is TGCGCCAGCAGCTTGGCATTCGGGACAGGGGAGTTCGAGCAGTACTTC.

This rearrangement joins TRBV19 to TRBJ1-3; the D gene is possibly TRBD1 (6 bases). The CDR3 sequence is 14 residues long. Per the germline V gene, CDR1 is LNHDA and CDR2 is SQIVND (reference sequence). The ends were cut back, 7 bases at V and 4 bases at J, with 14 bases in the middle. CDR3 in DNA: TGTGCCAGTATCCAGGACAGCGGAGGAAACACCATATATTTT. It encodes CASIQDSGGNTIYF.

The genes are TRBV7-9 and TRBJ2-7, with 9 bases fitting TRBD2. This CDR3 contains 15 residues. From germline, CDR1 is SEHNR and CDR2 FQNEAQ (reference sequence). The V and J ends lost 5 bases and 5 bases, in that order; junction bases with no gene match: 10. The CDR3 DNA reads as TGTGCCAGCAGCCGCTTACTCGCGGGGGGGCACGAGCAGTACTTC. The encoded protein is CASSRLLAGGHEQYF. Full variable domain (rest looked up from reference TRBV7-9 and TRBJ2-7): DTGVSQNPRHKITKRGQNVTFRCDPISEHNRLYWYRQTLGQGPEFLTYFQNEAQLEKSRLLSDRFSAERPKGSFSTLEIQRTEQGDSAMYLCASSRLLAGGHEQYFGPGTRLTVT.

This clone has a single count. V is TRBV4-2 and J is TRBJ2-7; D not certain. From germline, CDR1 is LGHNA and CDR2 YNFKEQ. The CDR3 is 11 residues long. The V end lost 1 base, the J end lost 6 bases, and 4 bases lay between the germline ends. CDR3 residues: CASSQGPEQYF. CDR3 sequence (DNA): TGTGCCAGCAGCCAAGGGCCCGAGCAGTACTTC.

Only one count was recorded for this clone. The genes are TRBV7-2 and TRBJ1-5, with 8 bases identical to TRBD1. The V segment lost 3 bases and the J segment 4 bases; nucleotides outside the gene matches: 5. The germline CDR1 and CDR2 sequences are SGHTA and FQGNSA. The CDR3 extends over 15 amino acids. The CDR3 region is CASSFRTGRNQPQHF. CDR3 nucleotides: TGTGCCAGCAGCTTCCGGACAGGGAGGAATCAGCCCCAGCATTTT.

This clone is a singleton in its sample. V is TRBV7-2 and J is TRBJ2-6; perhaps TRBD1 as D (6 bases). The CDR3 is 16 residues long. The V gene lost 5 bases and the J gene lost 2 bases, with 13 bases spanning the gap. The germline V gene encodes CDR1 SGHTA and CDR2 FQGNSA. The CDR3 DNA reads TGTGCCAGCAGCGTACAGGGCCACCCTGGGGCCAACGTCCTGACTTTC. Translated, it gives CASSVQGHPGANVLTF. Full variable domain (remainder filled in from reference TRBV7-2 and TRBJ2-6): GAGVSQSPSNKVTEKGKDVELRCDPISGHTALYWYRQSLGQGLEFLIYFQGNSAPDKSGLPSDRFSAERTGGSVSTLTIQRTQQEDSAVYLCASSVQGHPGANVLTFGAGSRLTVL.

The gene calls are TRBV7-9 and TRBJ1-1; 10 bases fit TRBD1. Germline V lookup: CDR1 SEHNR, CDR2 FQNEAQ (reference sequence). CDR3 length equals 18 residues. V lost 5 bases, J lost 1 base, and 13 bases stayed unmatched. The CDR3, as DNA: TGTGCCAGCAGCCCAGAAGGGACAGGGGTCTACCCGAACACTGAAGCTTTCTTT. Protein: CASSPEGTGVYPNTEAFF.

The J gene is TRBJ2-2, the V gene TRBV27; 7 bases are shared with TRBD1. The CDR3 consists of 14 residues. Trimming cost V 6 bases and J 9 bases; bases outside gene matches: 10. Germline CDR1 MNHEY, CDR2 SMNVEV (reference sequence). The CDR3 here is CASRRGTAKWELFF. CDR3 DNA sequence: TGTGCCAGCAGGAGGGGGACAGCCAAATGGGAGCTGTTTTTT.

The genes are TRBV19 and TRBJ1-4; unclear D gene. The CDR3 length is 14 residues. The germline V gene encodes CDR1 LNHDA and CDR2 SQIVND (reference sequence). V shed 3 bases and J shed 0 bases, with 5 bases lying between them. The CDR3, as DNA: TGTGCCAGTAGTATGTTAACAACTAATGAAAAACTGTTTTTT. This translates into CASSMLTTNEKLFF.

The chain is built from TRBV27 and TRBJ1-5, with D perhaps TRBD1 (6 bases). The CDR3 totals 16 residues. Germline CDR1 reads MNHEY; CDR2 reads SMNVEV (reference sequence). Trimming stripped 5 bases from V and 2 bases from J, with 16 bases between. CDR3 protein: CASSAVQGWGNQPQHF. The CDR3 DNA reads as TGTGCCAGCAGTGCTGTACAGGGTTGGGGCAATCAGCCCCAGCATTTT.

The V and J genes are TRBV4-3 and TRBJ2-6; D is perhaps TRBD1 (6 bases). The V and J ends lost 2 bases and 0 bases respectively, with 8 bases between them. The germline CDR1 and CDR2 sequences are LGHNA and YSLEER. The CDR3 runs to 16 residues. This CDR3 reads CASSQRQVSGANVLTF. CDR3 in DNA: TGCGCCAGCAGCCAACGACAGGTCTCTGGGGCCAACGTCCTGACTTTC.

This clone was picked up one time. The chain couples TRBV7-2 to TRBJ2-1; TRBD2 agrees at 7 bases. J was trimmed by 7 bases and V by 5 bases; bases with no gene match: 8. The CDR3 covers 14 residues. Looked up from germline, CDR1 is SGHTA and CDR2 is FQGNSA. In nucleotides, the CDR3 is TGTGCCAGCAGCCTCATGACTAGCACAAATGAGCAGTTCTTC. Its translation is CASSLMTSTNEQFF. The full variable domain, completed using reference TRBV7-2 and TRBJ2-1, is GAGVSQSPSNKVTEKGKDVELRCDPISGHTALYWYRQSLGQGLEFLIYFQGNSAPDKSGLPSDRFSAERTGGSVSTLTIQRTQQEDSAVYLCASSLMTSTNEQFFGPGTRLTVL.

This clone has more than one count but fewer than ten. The chain uses TRBV27 and TRBJ1-5; possible D gene TRBD1, 5 bases. CDR1 and CDR2 from the germline V gene are MNHEY and SMNVEV (reference sequence). V lost 5 bases and J lost 6, with 23 bases in between. CDR3 length: 17 residues. The CDR3 sequence is CASSPLGGNTFGQPQHF. The CDR3 nucleotides read TGTGCCAGCAGTCCACTCGGGGGAAATACATTCGGTCAGCCCCAGCATTTT.

The chain is built from TRBV5-1 and TRBJ1-1, with D possibly TRBD1 on 6 matching bases. Per the germline V gene, CDR1 is SGHRS and CDR2 is YFSETQ. The ends were cut back, 1 base at V and 1 base at J, with 8 bases in the middle. The CDR3 runs to 14 residues. CDR3: CASSLTGRNTEAFF. CDR3 sequence (DNA): TGCGCCAGCAGCTTGACAGGGAGGAACACTGAAGCTTTCTTT.

The sample holds one count of this clone. The V gene is TRBV9, the J gene TRBJ1-2, with 7 bases matching TRBD1. CDR1 SGDLS and CDR2 YYNGEE come from the germline V gene. CDR3 length: 16 amino acids. The V segment lost 4 bases and the J segment 1 base; nucleotides outside the gene matches: 10. CDR3 sequence (DNA): TGTGCCAGCAGCCCACTGGGACAGCGAAATAACTATGGCTACACCTTC. Translated, it gives CASSPLGQRNNYGYTF.

The chain employs TRBV28 and TRBJ2-4; D is uncertain. The CDR3 has 12 amino acids. V was cut by 5 bases and J by 8 bases, with 10 bases left in between. Germline assignment: CDR1 MDHEN and CDR2 SYDVKM. CDR3 in DNA: TGTGCCAGCAGTCCTACTCTAGACATTCAGTACTTC. Translating it yields CASSPTLDIQYF.

The CDR3 coding sequence is TGTGCCAGCAGTTTCGCCGGGACAGGGGCCTACGAGCAGTACTTC. Translation gives CASSFAGTGAYEQYF. This chain connects TRBV6-1 to TRBJ2-7, with 10 bases fitting TRBD1. V shed 5 bases, J shed 2 bases, and the junction held 6 bases outside the gene matches. CDR3 size: 15 residues. The germline gives CDR1 MNHNS, CDR2 SASEGT.

This chain's CDR3 is CALGGGRDRGGGANVLTF. CDR3 DNA sequence: TGTGCCCTGGGGGGGGGACGGGACAGGGGAGGCGGGGCCAACGTCCTGACTTTC. The chain uses TRBV7-2 and TRBJ2-6, with 10 bases lining up with TRBD1. The germline gives CDR1 SGHTA, CDR2 FQGNSA. This CDR3 has 18 amino acids. V lost 11 bases to trimming and J lost 4 bases; unmatched junction nucleotides: 17.

The chain employs TRBV30 and TRBJ2-7; 10 bases fit TRBD1. Losses at the gene ends were 4 bases for V and 4 bases for J; bases not matched to a gene: 7. Per germline, CDR1 GTSNPN and CDR2 SVGIG (reference sequence). This CDR3 contains 14 residues. The CDR3 nucleotides read TGTGCCTGGACCGGGCCGGGACAGGGGTACGAGCAGTACTTC. This encodes CAWTGPGQGYEQYF.